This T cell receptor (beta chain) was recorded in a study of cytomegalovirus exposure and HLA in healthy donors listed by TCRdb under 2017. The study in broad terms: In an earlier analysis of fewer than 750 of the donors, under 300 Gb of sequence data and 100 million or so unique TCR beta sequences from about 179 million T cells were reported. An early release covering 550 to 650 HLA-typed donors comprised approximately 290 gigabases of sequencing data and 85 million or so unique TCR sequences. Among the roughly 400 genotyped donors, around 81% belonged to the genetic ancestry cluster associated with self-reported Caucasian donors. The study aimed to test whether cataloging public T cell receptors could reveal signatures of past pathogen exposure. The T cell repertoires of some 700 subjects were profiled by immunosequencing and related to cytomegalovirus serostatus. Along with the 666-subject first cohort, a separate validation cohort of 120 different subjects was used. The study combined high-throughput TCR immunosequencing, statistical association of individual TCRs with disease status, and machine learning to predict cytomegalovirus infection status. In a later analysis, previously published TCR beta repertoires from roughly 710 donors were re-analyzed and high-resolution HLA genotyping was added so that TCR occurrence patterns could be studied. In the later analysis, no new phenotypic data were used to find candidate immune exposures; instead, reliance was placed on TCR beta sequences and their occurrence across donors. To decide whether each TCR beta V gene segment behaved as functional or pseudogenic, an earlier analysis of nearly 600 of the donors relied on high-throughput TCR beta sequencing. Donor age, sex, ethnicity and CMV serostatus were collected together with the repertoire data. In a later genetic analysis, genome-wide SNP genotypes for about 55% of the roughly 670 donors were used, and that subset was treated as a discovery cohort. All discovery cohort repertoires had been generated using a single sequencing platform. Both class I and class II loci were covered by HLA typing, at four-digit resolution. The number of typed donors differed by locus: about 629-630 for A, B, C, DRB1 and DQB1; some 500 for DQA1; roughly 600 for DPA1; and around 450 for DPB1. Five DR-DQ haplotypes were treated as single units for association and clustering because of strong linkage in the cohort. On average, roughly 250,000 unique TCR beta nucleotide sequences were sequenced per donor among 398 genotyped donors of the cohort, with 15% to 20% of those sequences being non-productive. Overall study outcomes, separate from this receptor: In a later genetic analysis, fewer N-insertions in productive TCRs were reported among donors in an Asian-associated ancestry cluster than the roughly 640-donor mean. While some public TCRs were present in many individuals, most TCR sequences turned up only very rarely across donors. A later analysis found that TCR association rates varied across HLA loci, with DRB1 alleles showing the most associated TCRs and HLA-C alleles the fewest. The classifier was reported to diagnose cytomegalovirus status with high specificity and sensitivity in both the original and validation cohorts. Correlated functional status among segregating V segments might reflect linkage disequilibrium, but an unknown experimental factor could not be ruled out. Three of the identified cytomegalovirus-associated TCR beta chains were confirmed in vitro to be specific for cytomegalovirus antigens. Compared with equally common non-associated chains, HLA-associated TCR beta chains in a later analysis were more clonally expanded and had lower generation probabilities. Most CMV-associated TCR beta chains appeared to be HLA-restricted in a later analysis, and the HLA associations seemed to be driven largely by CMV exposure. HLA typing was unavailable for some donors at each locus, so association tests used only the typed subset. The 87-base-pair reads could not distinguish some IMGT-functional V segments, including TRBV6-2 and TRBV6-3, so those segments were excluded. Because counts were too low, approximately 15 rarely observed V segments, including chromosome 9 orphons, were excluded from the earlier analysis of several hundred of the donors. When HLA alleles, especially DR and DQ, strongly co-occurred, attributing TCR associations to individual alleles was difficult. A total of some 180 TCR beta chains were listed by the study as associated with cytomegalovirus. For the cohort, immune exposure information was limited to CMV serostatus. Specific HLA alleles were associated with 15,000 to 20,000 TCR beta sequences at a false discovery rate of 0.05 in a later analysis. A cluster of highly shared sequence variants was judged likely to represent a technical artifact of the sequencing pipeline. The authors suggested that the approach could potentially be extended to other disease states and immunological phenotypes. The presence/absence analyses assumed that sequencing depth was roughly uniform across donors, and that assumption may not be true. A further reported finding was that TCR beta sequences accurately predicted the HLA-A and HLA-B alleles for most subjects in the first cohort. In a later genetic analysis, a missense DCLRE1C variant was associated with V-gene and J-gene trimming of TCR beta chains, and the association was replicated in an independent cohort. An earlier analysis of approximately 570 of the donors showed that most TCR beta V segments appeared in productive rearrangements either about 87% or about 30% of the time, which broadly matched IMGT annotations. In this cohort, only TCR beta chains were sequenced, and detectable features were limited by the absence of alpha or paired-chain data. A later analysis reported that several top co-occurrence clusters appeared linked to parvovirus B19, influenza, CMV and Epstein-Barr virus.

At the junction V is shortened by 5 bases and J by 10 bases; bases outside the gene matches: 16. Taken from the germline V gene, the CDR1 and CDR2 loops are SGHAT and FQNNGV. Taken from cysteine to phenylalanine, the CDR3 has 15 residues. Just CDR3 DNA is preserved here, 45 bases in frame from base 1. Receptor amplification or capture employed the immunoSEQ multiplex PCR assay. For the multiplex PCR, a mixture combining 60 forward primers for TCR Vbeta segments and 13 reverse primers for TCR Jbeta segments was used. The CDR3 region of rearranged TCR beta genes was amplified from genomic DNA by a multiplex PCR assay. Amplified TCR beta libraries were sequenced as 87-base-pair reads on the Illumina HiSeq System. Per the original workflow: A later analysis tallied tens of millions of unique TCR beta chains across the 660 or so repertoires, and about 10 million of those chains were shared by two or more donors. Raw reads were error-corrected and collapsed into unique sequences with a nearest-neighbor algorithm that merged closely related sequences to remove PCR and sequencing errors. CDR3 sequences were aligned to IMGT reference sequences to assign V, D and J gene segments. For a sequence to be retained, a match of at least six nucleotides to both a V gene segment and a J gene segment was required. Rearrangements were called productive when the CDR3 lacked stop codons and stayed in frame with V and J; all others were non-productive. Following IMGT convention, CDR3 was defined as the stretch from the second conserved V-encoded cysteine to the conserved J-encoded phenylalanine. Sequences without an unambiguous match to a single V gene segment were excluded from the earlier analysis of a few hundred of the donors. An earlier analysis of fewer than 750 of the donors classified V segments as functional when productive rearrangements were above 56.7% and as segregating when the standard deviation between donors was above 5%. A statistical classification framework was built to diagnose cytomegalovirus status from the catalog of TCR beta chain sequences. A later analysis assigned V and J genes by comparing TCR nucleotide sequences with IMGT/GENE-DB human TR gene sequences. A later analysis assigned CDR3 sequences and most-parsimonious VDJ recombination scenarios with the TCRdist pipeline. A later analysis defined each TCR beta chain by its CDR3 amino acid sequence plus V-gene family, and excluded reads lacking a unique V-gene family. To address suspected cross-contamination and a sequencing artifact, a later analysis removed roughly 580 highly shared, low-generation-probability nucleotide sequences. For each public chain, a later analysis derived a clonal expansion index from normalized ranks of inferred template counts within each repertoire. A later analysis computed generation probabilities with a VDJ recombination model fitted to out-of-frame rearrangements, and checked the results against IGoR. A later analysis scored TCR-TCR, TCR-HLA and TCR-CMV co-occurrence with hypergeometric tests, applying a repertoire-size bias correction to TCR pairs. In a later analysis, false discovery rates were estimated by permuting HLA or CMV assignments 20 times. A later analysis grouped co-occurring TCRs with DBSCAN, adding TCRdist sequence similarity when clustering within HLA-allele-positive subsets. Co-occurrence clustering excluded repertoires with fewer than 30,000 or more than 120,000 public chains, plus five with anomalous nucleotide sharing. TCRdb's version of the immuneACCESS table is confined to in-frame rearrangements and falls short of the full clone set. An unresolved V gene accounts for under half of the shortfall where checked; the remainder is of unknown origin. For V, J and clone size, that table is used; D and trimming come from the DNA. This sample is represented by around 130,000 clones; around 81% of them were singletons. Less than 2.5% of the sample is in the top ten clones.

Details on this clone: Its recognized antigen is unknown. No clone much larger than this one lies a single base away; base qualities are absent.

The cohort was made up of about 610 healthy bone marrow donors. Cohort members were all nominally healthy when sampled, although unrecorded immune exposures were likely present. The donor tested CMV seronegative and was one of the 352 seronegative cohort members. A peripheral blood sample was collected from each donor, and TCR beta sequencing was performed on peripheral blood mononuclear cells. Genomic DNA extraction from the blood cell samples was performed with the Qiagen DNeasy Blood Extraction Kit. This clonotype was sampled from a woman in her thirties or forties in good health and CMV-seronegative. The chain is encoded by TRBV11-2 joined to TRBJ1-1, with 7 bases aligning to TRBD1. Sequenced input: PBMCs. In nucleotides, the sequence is TGTGCCAGCAGCCTTACGACAGGGTATACCGCGGGAGCTTTCTTT. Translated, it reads CASSLTTGYTAGAFF.